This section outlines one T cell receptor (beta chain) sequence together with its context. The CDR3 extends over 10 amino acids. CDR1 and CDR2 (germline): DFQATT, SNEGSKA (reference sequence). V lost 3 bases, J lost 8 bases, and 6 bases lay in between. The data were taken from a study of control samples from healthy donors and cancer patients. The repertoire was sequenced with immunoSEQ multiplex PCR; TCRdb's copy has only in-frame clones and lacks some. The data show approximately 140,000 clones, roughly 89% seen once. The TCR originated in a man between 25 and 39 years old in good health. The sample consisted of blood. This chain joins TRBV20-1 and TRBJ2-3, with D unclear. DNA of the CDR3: TGCAGTGCTAGCGTTGGTACGCAGTATTTT. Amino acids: CSASVGTQYF.